This paragraph covers one TCR beta chain sequence. Its specificity is not known. The germline V gene has CDR1 LNHDA and CDR2 SQIVND (reference sequence). After removal of 9 bases from V and 2 bases from J, the junction contained 3 bases not matched to a gene. The CDR3 runs to 13 residues. This record comes from a study of shared clonotypes between healthy human individuals. General study results and limits: Clonotype sharing among donors, it was expected, would be affected by sequencing depth. Larger estimated richness was generally recorded for naive subsets relative to memory subsets. Even with large depth, rarefaction showed that sorted-subset sequencing was incomplete.

Here immunoSEQ multiplex PCR was the method, and the copy in TCRdb shows in-frame clones only, minus some. The data contain about 2.3 million clones, approximately 93% of them singletons. This clonotype was sampled from a man aged 18 to 29 in good health. Some clones in this sample may be carry-over from other donors' samples. The sequencing sample was made of naive CD4+ T cells from PBMCs. Stated subset: CD45RA+ positively selected. V is TRBV19 and J is TRBJ2-5, with 10 bases that match TRBD2. DNA of the CDR3: TGTGCCAGCCAACTAGCGGGACAAGAGACCCAGTACTTC. The encoded protein is CASQLAGQETQYF.